These T cell receptor beta chains were read from a single sample in a study of beta chain features in type 1 diabetes. Libraries were prepared by immunoSEQ multiplex PCR; TCRdb keeps only in-frame clonotypes and omits some of them. The data show hundreds of thousands of clones, over 14% seen once. The material sequenced was naive CD4+ T cells from blood. The receptors here all came from a man between 18 and 35 years old with type 1 diabetes. CDR3s include the opening cysteine and the closing phenylalanine or tryptophan. Each record gives: D gene, V gene, clone size, J gene, CDR3 DNA, CDR3 protein. D genes are given only for firm matches. Size is stated for part of the rows, as once, few or many counts, or as a class when the clone is expanded.

D: .; V: TRBV10-3; size: .; J: TRBJ2-1; DNA: TGTGCCATCAGTGTCTCCTCGGGCTCCTACAATGAGCAGTTCTTC; CDR3: CAISVSSGSYNEQFF
D: TRBD1; V: TRBV30; size: .; J: TRBJ1-1; DNA: TGTGCCGGAAACAGGGGGAACACTGAAGCTTTCTTT; CDR3: CAGNRGNTEAFF
D: TRBD1; V: TRBV5-1; size: .; J: TRBJ2-1; DNA: TGCGCCAGCAGCCCTGGACAGGAAGACAATGAGCAGTTCTTC; CDR3: CASSPGQEDNEQFF
D: .; V: TRBV6-6; size: few; J: TRBJ1-1; DNA: TGTGCCAGCAGCCAAAGGAGGACTGAAGCTTTCTTT; CDR3: CASSQRRTEAFF
D: .; V: TRBV7-2; size: .; J: TRBJ1-1; DNA: TGTGCCAGCGGGCTCCGTACGAACACTGAAGCTTTCTTT; CDR3: CASGLRTNTEAFF
D: TRBD2; V: TRBV2; size: few; J: TRBJ2-2; DNA: TGTGCCAGCAGTCGGGAGGTTACCGGGGAGCTGTTTTTT; CDR3: CASSREVTGELFF
D: .; V: TRBV14; size: .; J: TRBJ2-7; DNA: TGTGCCAGCAGCCGGGGCAGGGTCTGGTACGAGCAGTACTTC; CDR3: CASSRGRVWYEQYF
D: TRBD1; V: TRBV29-1; size: few; J: TRBJ2-6; DNA: TGCAGCGTCCTCCCGGACAGGTACAACTCTGGGGCCAACGTCCTGACTTTC; CDR3: CSVLPDRYNSGANVLTF
D: .; V: TRBV28; size: few; J: TRBJ2-2; DNA: TGTGCCAGTCGAGGCACCGGGGAGCTGTTTTTT; CDR3: CASRGTGELFF
D: .; V: TRBV7-2; size: few; J: TRBJ1-2; DNA: TGTGCCAGCAGCTTAAGATCCTCAGGGTATGGCTACACCTTC; CDR3: CASSLRSSGYGYTF
D: TRBD2; V: TRBV9; size: .; J: TRBJ2-5; DNA: TGTGCCAGCAGCGTAGACCCTAGCGGGGGTGGGGAGACCCAGTACTTC; CDR3: CASSVDPSGGGETQYF
D: .; V: TRBV19; size: .; J: TRBJ2-2; DNA: TGTGCCAGTAGCATCCCCTCTAGCACCGGGGAGCTGTTTTTT; CDR3: CASSIPSSTGELFF
D: .; V: TRBV19; size: few; J: TRBJ2-2; DNA: TGTGCCAGTAGTGCTCAGGGGACCGGGGAGCTGTTTTTT; CDR3: CASSAQGTGELFF
D: .; V: TRBV5-4; size: few; J: TRBJ2-7; DNA: TGTGCCAGCAGCCCGTATTCCCCTCGAGGGATGTCCTACGAGCAGTACTTC; CDR3: CASSPYSPRGMSYEQYF
D: .; V: TRBV30; size: .; J: TRBJ2-6; DNA: TGTGCCTGGAGTTTCGGGCTTTTCAGACGTCGCACAGGGTCACTCTCTGGGGCCAACGTCCTGACTTTC; CDR3: CAWSFGLFRRRTGSLSGANVLTF
D: TRBD1; V: TRBV4-1; size: .; J: TRBJ2-5; DNA: TGCGCCAGCAGCCATGGGGGCCCAGGGGGAGAGGAGACCCAGTACTTC; CDR3: CASSHGGPGGEETQYF
D: .; V: TRBV25-1; size: .; J: TRBJ1-3; DNA: TGTGCCAGCAGCCTGGACTACTCTGGAAACACCATATATTTT; CDR3: CASSLDYSGNTIYF
D: .; V: TRBV27; size: .; J: TRBJ2-3; DNA: TGTGCCAGCAGCCCTGACTTTGACACAGATACGCAGTATTTT; CDR3: CASSPDFDTDTQYF
D: TRBD2; V: TRBV27; size: few; J: TRBJ2-5; DNA: TGTGCCAGCAGTCCCCTACCACGGACTAGCGGGATGCCGATTGGGGAGACCCAGTACTTC; CDR3: CASSPLPRTSGMPIGETQYF
D: .; V: TRBV7-9; size: .; J: TRBJ2-3; DNA: TGTGCCAGCAGCTTATCTTTACGGGAGAGGGCCGGAGATACGCAGTATTTT; CDR3: CASSLSLRERAGDTQYF
D: TRBD2; V: TRBV10-3; size: few; J: TRBJ2-3; DNA: TGTGCCATCAGTGAGCCGGGGACTAGCGGGAGCGGGCGCACAGATACGCAGTATTTT; CDR3: CAISEPGTSGSGRTDTQYF
D: .; V: TRBV5-6; size: .; J: TRBJ2-5; DNA: TGTGCCAGCAGCTTGGCCGGGGAGACCCAGTACTTC; CDR3: CASSLAGETQYF
D: TRBD2; V: TRBV27; size: .; J: TRBJ2-7; DNA: TGTGCCAGCAGTTTGGGGAGCGGGAGGAGCTCCTACGAGCAGTACTTC; CDR3: CASSLGSGRSSYEQYF
D: .; V: TRBV5-4; size: .; J: TRBJ1-2; DNA: TGTGCCAGCAGCTTGGCCGGTCAGGGTCGGGGCTACACCTTC; CDR3: CASSLAGQGRGYTF
D: .; V: TRBV30; size: few; J: TRBJ1-1; DNA: TGTGCCTGCCGGCGTGTCGGTAGCGCTTTCTTT; CDR3: CACRRVGSAFF
D: .; V: TRBV29-1; size: few; J: TRBJ1-2; DNA: TGCAGCGACTACGCCTTTGCGGGGGGCTATGGCTACACCTTC; CDR3: CSDYAFAGGYGYTF
D: .; V: TRBV9; size: .; J: TRBJ2-3; DNA: TGTGCCAGCAGCGTTACGACGGGCGGGGGCACAGATACGCAGTATTTT; CDR3: CASSVTTGGGTDTQYF
D: .; V: TRBV7-2; size: .; J: TRBJ1-1; DNA: TGTGCCAGCAGCCCTGATGAGGGTTTGGGGGCTTTCTTT; CDR3: CASSPDEGLGAFF
D: .; V: TRBV5-8; size: .; J: TRBJ1-2; DNA: TGTGCCAGCAGCCCACGGACAGTAGGATATGGCTACACCTTC; CDR3: CASSPRTVGYGYTF
D: TRBD1; V: TRBV7-9; size: .; J: TRBJ1-4; DNA: TGTGCCAGCAGCTCGGGACAGCCTAATGAAAAACTGTTTTTT; CDR3: CASSSGQPNEKLFF
D: TRBD1; V: TRBV28; size: few; J: TRBJ2-7; DNA: TGTGCCAGTGGGACAGGATCCTACGAGCAGTACTTC; CDR3: CASGTGSYEQYF
D: .; V: TRBV7-2; size: few; J: TRBJ2-7; DNA: TGTGCCAGCAGCTTACAAATGGGACAACTCTACGAGCAGTACTTC; CDR3: CASSLQMGQLYEQYF
D: .; V: TRBV30; size: few; J: TRBJ2-1; DNA: TGTGCCTGGAGAGTCCATCCGGGAAGAAATAGTGATGAGCAGTTCTTC; CDR3: CAWRVHPGRNSDEQFF
D: TRBD2; V: TRBV7-6; size: .; J: TRBJ2-7; DNA: TGTGCCAGCAGCTCTGGTCTAGCGGGAGGGTTCTACGAGCAGTACTTC; CDR3: CASSSGLAGGFYEQYF
D: .; V: TRBV6-6; size: few; J: TRBJ2-7; DNA: TGTGCCAGCAGTTACCGGGCCTACGAGCAGTACTTC; CDR3: CASSYRAYEQYF
D: .; V: TRBV5-4; size: .; J: TRBJ1-3; DNA: TGTGCCAGCAGCCGGAGGGATGGAAACACCATATATTTT; CDR3: CASSRRDGNTIYF
D: TRBD1; V: TRBV28; size: few; J: TRBJ1-1; DNA: TGTGCCAGCAGGCGACAGGGGTTTGGTGAAGCTTTCTTT; CDR3: CASRRQGFGEAFF
D: .; V: TRBV5-1; size: few; J: TRBJ2-3; DNA: TGCGCCAGCAGCGAGATGCGGCAGGGGAGGGCAGATACGCAGTATTTT; CDR3: CASSEMRQGRADTQYF
D: TRBD2; V: TRBV15; size: .; J: TRBJ2-7; DNA: TGTGCCACCAGCAGTCCTCGGGAGGGGGGATACGAGCAGTACTTC; CDR3: CATSSPREGGYEQYF
D: TRBD2; V: TRBV5-6; size: few; J: TRBJ2-4; DNA: TGTGCCAGCAGCCCCGGCGGGGGGGGAAACATTCAGTACTTC; CDR3: CASSPGGGGNIQYF
D: .; V: TRBV6-5; size: .; J: TRBJ1-1; DNA: TGTGCCAGCAGTGTGATAATCGGGGGACCTGAGGCTTTCTTT; CDR3: CASSVIIGGPEAFF
D: .; V: TRBV15; size: few; J: TRBJ2-1; DNA: TGTGCCACCAGCAGAGATCGGGGTCAGAGTTACAATGAGCAGTTCTTC; CDR3: CATSRDRGQSYNEQFF
D: TRBD1; V: TRBV29-1; size: few; J: TRBJ1-5; DNA: TGCAGCGCCAGGGACAGTCCGAATCAGCCCCAGCATTTT; CDR3: CSARDSPNQPQHF
D: .; V: TRBV5-1; size: .; J: TRBJ2-2; DNA: TGCGCCAGCAGCGCGACCGGGAGTTCGAACACCGGGGAGCTGTTTTTT; CDR3: CASSATGSSNTGELFF
D: TRBD1; V: TRBV2; size: .; J: TRBJ2-7; DNA: TGTGCCAGCAGCGCCGGGACAGGGTACTACGAGCAGTACTTC; CDR3: CASSAGTGYYEQYF
D: TRBD1; V: TRBV5-1; size: .; J: TRBJ2-2; DNA: TGCGCCAGCAGCCCCGGGACAGGTAGCACCGGGGAGCTGTTTTTT; CDR3: CASSPGTGSTGELFF
D: TRBD1; V: TRBV9; size: .; J: TRBJ2-7; DNA: TGTGCCAGCAGCCCCCGGGACAGGGCGGGGTACGAGCAGTACTTC; CDR3: CASSPRDRAGYEQYF
D: .; V: TRBV6-6; size: few; J: TRBJ2-7; DNA: TGTGCCAGCAGTTACTCGATGGGCAGGGACTACGAGCAGTACTTC; CDR3: CASSYSMGRDYEQYF
D: TRBD1; V: TRBV5-1; size: .; J: TRBJ1-1; DNA: TGCGCCAGCAGCTTTAGGGGACAGGCGTTAAACACTGAAGCTTTCTTT; CDR3: CASSFRGQALNTEAFF
D: TRBD2; V: TRBV19; size: .; J: TRBJ2-1; DNA: TGTGCCACTGCACGACTAGCGGAGTCCAGTGAGCAGTTCTTC; CDR3: CATARLAESSEQFF
D: .; V: TRBV28; size: .; J: TRBJ2-7; DNA: TGTGCCAGCAGTACAGGGAGGGACTTCTACGAGCAGTACTTC; CDR3: CASSTGRDFYEQYF
D: TRBD1; V: TRBV10-3; size: .; J: TRBJ2-6; DNA: TGTGCCATCGGGGGCAATGGACAGGGAACAGCTGGGGCCAACGTCCTGACTTTC; CDR3: CAIGGNGQGTAGANVLTF
D: TRBD2; V: TRBV9; size: .; J: TRBJ2-2; DNA: TGTGCCAGCAGCGCCCCGGGACTAGCGGGGGGGAACACCGGGGAGCTGTTTTTT; CDR3: CASSAPGLAGGNTGELFF